The 9 T cell receptor beta chains below come from one sample, sequenced in a study of T cells in Graves' hyperthyroidism and ophthalmopathy. There were TCR beta CDR3 regions amplified from RNA transcripts. A first-round RT-PCR of the TCR CDR3 used the HTBI primer set. TCRdb used MiXCR to reprocess the multiplex PCR reads, holding one entry per CDR3 protein. Of about 540,000 distinct CDR3 sequences in the sample, about 43% were seen once. The sequencing sample was made of peripheral blood or thyroid tissue (not recorded which). The source of these receptors is a woman under 30 with Graves' hyperthyroidism.

The chain has TRBV20-1 and TRBJ2-7; D not certain. The CDR3 is 14 amino acids. CDR1 and CDR2 from the germline V gene are DFQATT and SNEGSKA (reference sequence). Trimming removed 3 bases from V and 5 bases from J, with 17 bases in between. DNA for the CDR3: TGCAGTGCTAGGCCAGGAGACCCCCTCAACGAGCAGTACTTC. Its protein product is CSARPGDPLNEQYF.

This clonotype was seen only a few times. The chain joins TRBV7-9 to TRBJ1-2, with D unclear. The germline V and J ends were trimmed by 7 bases and 3 bases, with 15 bases remaining between them. This CDR3 comprises 14 residues. Looked up from germline, CDR1 is SEHNR and CDR2 is FQNEAQ (reference sequence). The CDR3 DNA is TGTGCCAGCACTCTCTCCCAGAACTACTATGGCTACACCTTC. Amino acid sequence: CASTLSQNYYGYTF.

The genes are TRBV12-3 or TRBV12-4 and TRBJ2-5; D unresolved. The CDR3 has 14 amino acids. V lost 5 bases and J lost 1, with 11 bases in between. CDR3 sequence reads: CASSMPQTQETQYF. For the CDR3, the DNA is TGTGCCAGCAGTATGCCACAGACCCAAGAGACCCAGTACTTC.

Worth noting for this clonotype: A much more abundant neighbour one base away suggests this may be a read error. The rearrangement links TRBV15 to TRBJ1-1; no clear D. Per germline, CDR1 LNHNV and CDR2 YYDKDF (reference sequence). The CDR3 runs to 14 residues. CDR3 sequence reads: CATNRDPRNTEAFF. CDR3 nucleotides: TGTGCCACCAACAGAGATCCTCGGAACACTGAAGCTTTCTTT.

The V gene is TRBV6-5, the J gene TRBJ2-7; possible D gene TRBD1, 6 bases. With 1 base removed from V and 0 bases from J, the gap between germline ends came to 7 bases. This CDR3 contains 14 residues. Germline loops: CDR1 MNHEY, CDR2 SVGAGI. The CDR3 DNA sequence: TGTGCCAGCAGTTACTACAGGGACTCCTACGAGCAGTACTTC. Encoded protein: CASSYYRDSYEQYF.

This clonotype appeared a few times. The gene calls are TRBV7-9 and TRBJ2-7, with a tentative D call TRBD1 (6 bases). The CDR3 spans 14 residues. The V gene lost 1 base and the J gene lost 5 bases, with 12 bases spanning the gap. CDR1 and CDR2 (germline): SEHNR, FQNEAQ (reference sequence). In DNA, the CDR3 is TGTGCCAGCAGCTTAGGTCAGGGGAGTCACGAGCAGTACTTC. It encodes CASSLGQGSHEQYF.

This chain uses TRBV2 with TRBJ1-2; no reliable D call. Trimming pared 6 bases from V and 6 bases from J, leaving 11 bases between. CDR1 and CDR2 from the germline V gene are SNHLY and FYNNEI. The CDR3 totals 12 residues. The CDR3 DNA reads TGTGCCAGCAGCGACGGCAGCCATGGCTACACCTTC. Translated: CASSDGSHGYTF.

As regards this clonotype: A read error may account for a junction end that differs from germline. The chain couples TRBV10-3 to TRBJ1-1; D not certain. This CDR3 comprises 13 residues. The V gene's germline CDR1 is ENHRY and CDR2 SYGVKD. This CDR3 is CASSPRDDTEAFF. The CDR3 bases are TGTGCCAGCAGTCCACGCGATGACACTGAAGCTTTCTTT.

V and J are TRBV7-9 and TRBJ2-7, with a tentative D call TRBD1 (6 bases). The germline V gene encodes CDR1 SEHNR and CDR2 FQNEAQ (reference sequence). The V gene lost 1 base and the J gene lost 0 bases, with 10 bases spanning the gap. CDR3 length: 15 amino acids. CDR3 sequence: CASSLEDRSSYEQYF. Written as DNA, the CDR3 is TGTGCCAGCAGCTTAGAAGACAGGAGCTCCTACGAGCAGTACTTC. Using reference TRBV7-9 and TRBJ2-7 for the parts outside the CDR3, the full variable domain is DTGVSQNPRHKITKRGQNVTFRCDPISEHNRLYWYRQTLGQGPEFLTYFQNEAQLEKSRLLSDRFSAERPKGSFSTLEIQRTEQGDSAMYLCASSLEDRSSYEQYFGPGTRLTVT.